This TCR beta chain was sequenced during a study of blood T cell repertoires in COVID-19 (dated by TCRdb to the early 2020s). Broadly, across the study: Collaborator samples came from the United States, Italy and Spain and covered acute and convalescent phases of COVID-19. The material from the prospective study consisted of cDNA or gDNA derived from T cells, B-cell-depleted T cells, or PBMCs. Subjects who had been exposed to COVID-19, were actively infected with it, or had recovered from it provided the deeply sampled blood TCRbeta repertoires that made up the dataset. The repertoires were released in a freely available public database meant as a resource for research on the immune response to SARS-CoV-2. The samples were drawn from two sources: the first 160 participants of the ongoing ImmuneRACE study, and about 1,300 subjects contributed by 6 global collaborators. Sample metadata almost always included a de-identified subject ID, COVID-19 status, age in years and sex. Where available, HLA class I and class II types were obtained from metadata supplied by the sample provider rather than from assay-based typing.

Each collaborating institution followed its own protocols to collect whole blood in K2EDTA tubes. For TCRbeta analysis, collaborators shipped samples in one of three forms: frozen whole blood, isolated PBMCs, or DNA extracted from either of those sample types. The immunoSEQ Assay, a bias-controlled multiplex PCR, was used to amplify TCRbeta CDR3 regions from genomic DNA. As for how the authors treated the data: Nucleated cell counts per sample were estimated from amplification of reference gene primers within the assay. Sequence reads were collapsed and filtered to measure the absolute abundance of every unique TCRbeta CDR3 rearrangement. For each sample, productive Simpson clonality was calculated by taking the square root of Simpson's diversity index across productive rearrangements. In TCRdb, the immuneACCESS table is reduced to in-frame sequences with V and J assigned. These tables do not hold every clone; where another copy was compared, an unresolved V gene accounts for under half, and the others remain unexplained. V and J calls plus clone size are reproduced from that table; the DNA served to infer D and trimming. The sample yields roughly 32,000 clones; roughly 92% were counted once. Under 4.5% of the sample goes to the ten largest clones.

As for this clone: The clone's antigen remains unknown. The record has no base qualities; no much larger clone is one base away.

Here V drops 6 bases and J drops 4 bases, and the junction holds 6 bases not matched to any gene. The germline V gene yields SGHRS for CDR1 and YFSETQ for CDR2. The CDR3 spans 15 residues, from the cysteine through the phenylalanine. The kept DNA is CDR3 alone, 45 bases in frame from the first base. Results and caveats for the whole study, not just this receptor: The quantity of clinical and demographic metadata differed by source and by participant and was supplied without curation.

This receptor was obtained from a man between 60 and 75 years old with acute or convalescent COVID-19. Input material: peripheral blood. The rearranged chain carries TRBV5-1 and TRBJ2-2; TRBD1 matches 10 bases in the middle. The base sequence is TGCGCCAGCATGGTCAGGACAGGGGGCACCGGGGAGCTGTTTTTT. Its translation reads: CASMVRTGGTGELFF.